This TCR beta chain originates from a study of blood T cell repertoires in COVID-19. Study information: The origin of the acute and convalescent COVID-19 samples was the United States, Italy and Spain. In each case, the material was cDNA or gDNA derived from T cells, B-cell-depleted T cells, or PBMCs.

Seattle's enrolled individuals joined amid active infection and were then monitored longitudinally. V lost 4 bases and J lost 4, with 19 bases in between. Germline values: CDR1 LGHDT, CDR2 YNNKEL (reference sequence). This CDR3 is built from 16 residues. TCRdb's table, derived via immunoSEQ multiplex PCR, lists solely in-frame clones and lacks some. The sample carries hundreds of thousands of clones, roughly 90% recorded once. The chain links TRBV3-1 (or the pseudogene TRBV3-2) to TRBJ2-5; a weak D match, TRBD1 (7 bases). This TCR came from a woman in her thirties with COVID-19, enrolled during active disease. Sequencing input: peripheral blood. DNA for the CDR3: TGTGCCAGCAGCCCCCCAGGGGGGATCAAGGGAGAGACCCAGTACTTC. This gives the protein CASSPPGGIKGETQYF.